Listed below are T cell receptor beta chains from one sample, sequenced in a study of T cell changes during pregnancy in multiple sclerosis. This table comes from immunoSEQ multiplex PCR, and its TCRdb copy is limited to in-frame clones, with some not included. Of approximately 40,000 clones in the sample, 93% were seen once. The source was CD8+ T cells from peripheral blood mononuclear cells, collected in the third trimester of pregnancy. The source is a female donor with multiple sclerosis, enrolled in a pregnancy study. Each CDR3 is given with its conserved first and last residue. The order of the fields is clone size, V gene, D gene, J gene, CDR3 protein, CDR3 DNA. The D gene is left open where the match is weak. A clone size is listed for some rows: how often the clone was seen (once, few, many), or a class if it is expanded.

once	TRBV4-2	NA	TRBJ2-1	CASSQDGADLSYNEQFF	TGTGCCAGCAGCCAAGATGGGGCAGACCTATCCTACAATGAGCAGTTCTTC
NA	TRBV7-8	NA	TRBJ1-6	CASSLKGGGNSPLHF	TGTGCCAGCAGCTTAAAGGGAGGTGGTAATTCACCCCTCCACTTT
NA	TRBV6-4	NA	TRBJ1-1	CASMWPVAFF	TGTGCCAGCATGTGGCCAGTCGCTTTCTTT
NA	TRBV9	NA	TRBJ2-4	CASSGQGGNIQYF	TGTGCCAGCAGCGGCCAAGGGGGAAACATTCAGTACTTC
NA	TRBV5-5	NA	TRBJ2-7	CASTRTNYEQYF	TGTGCCAGCACTCGCACTAATTACGAGCAGTACTTC
NA	TRBV11-3	NA	TRBJ2-7	CASSLSSLSYEQYF	TGTGCCAGCAGCTTATCAAGCCTCTCCTACGAGCAGTACTTC
NA	TRBV10-3	NA	TRBJ1-2	CAISVPERGNYGYTF	TGTGCCATCAGTGTTCCCGAACGGGGTAACTATGGCTACACCTTC
few	TRBV5-1	NA	TRBJ1-1	CASSLNPGHLNTEAFF	TGCGCCAGCAGCTTGAATCCGGGACACCTGAACACTGAAGCTTTCTTT
once	TRBV6-1	TRBD1	TRBJ1-4	CASRAGGKLFF	TGTGCCAGCAGGGCAGGGGGCAAACTGTTTTTT
NA	TRBV5-4	TRBD2	TRBJ2-2	CASSYSGGGALRWELFF	TGTGCCAGCAGCTACTCGGGCGGGGGGGCGTTAAGGTGGGAGCTGTTTTTT
NA	TRBV6-1	NA	TRBJ2-7	CASSEYTYEQYF	TGTGCCAGCAGTGAATATACCTACGAGCAGTACTTC
NA	TRBV11-2	NA	TRBJ1-2	CASSSTGQANYGYTF	TGTGCCAGCAGCTCCACGGGTCAAGCTAACTATGGCTACACCTTC
once	TRBV27	NA	TRBJ2-7	CASSLVGGSYEQYF	TGTGCCAGCAGTTTGGTTGGAGGATCCTACGAGCAGTACTTC
NA	TRBV9	NA	TRBJ1-6	CASRGPGGLGEPLHF	TGTGCCAGCAGAGGACCCGGGGGGCTCGGGGAACCCCTCCACTTT
NA	TRBV19	NA	TRBJ1-2	CASSIVISANYGYTF	TGTGCCAGTAGTATCGTCATTTCAGCTAACTATGGCTACACCTTC
NA	TRBV6-1	NA	TRBJ2-7	CASSEGQGDRQYF	TGTGCCAGCAGTGAAGGGCAGGGCGACAGGCAGTACTTC
NA	TRBV2	TRBD1	TRBJ1-5	CASSERTGEALNQPQHF	TGTGCCAGCAGTGAAAGGACAGGGGAGGCCCTGAATCAGCCCCAGCATTTT
NA	TRBV10-3	TRBD2	TRBJ2-5	CAISEGGTSGGQETQYF	TGTGCCATCAGTGAGGGGGGGACTAGCGGGGGCCAAGAGACCCAGTACTTC
NA	TRBV5-4	NA	TRBJ1-1	CASSLVPGEDTEAFF	TGTGCCAGCAGCTTGGTTCCAGGGGAAGACACTGAAGCTTTCTTT
NA	TRBV4-1	NA	TRBJ1-6	CASSQVFTTGNSPLHF	TGCGCCAGCAGCCAAGTATTCACTACTGGCAATTCACCCCTCCACTTT
NA	TRBV11-1	TRBD1	TRBJ2-4	CASSLWLGDRENIQYF	TGTGCCAGCAGCTTATGGCTCGGGGACAGGGAAAACATTCAGTACTTC
NA	TRBV4-1	TRBD1	TRBJ2-7	CASSHLPEQGPSYEQYF	TGCGCCAGCAGCCACCTTCCCGAACAGGGGCCCTCCTACGAGCAGTACTTC
NA	TRBV4-1	NA	TRBJ1-1	CASSQVSLSGVEAFF	TGCGCCAGCAGCCAAGTGAGTCTGTCGGGGGTTGAAGCTTTCTTT
NA	TRBV14	NA	TRBJ1-1	CASSPLFTEAFF	TGTGCCAGCAGCCCTCTTTTTACTGAAGCTTTCTTT
NA	TRBV6-4	NA	TRBJ1-1	CASKRGLNTEAFF	TGTGCCAGCAAGAGGGGGTTGAACACTGAAGCTTTCTTT
NA	TRBV6-6	NA	TRBJ2-3	CASLATTDTQYF	TGTGCCAGCCTAGCGACAACAGATACGCAGTATTTT
NA	TRBV29-1	NA	TRBJ2-3	CSVEGQEGSTDTQYF	TGCAGCGTTGAAGGGCAGGAGGGTAGCACAGATACGCAGTATTTT
NA	TRBV9	NA	TRBJ2-1	CASSGGGLGNEQFF	TGTGCCAGCAGCGGGGGGGGCTTGGGCAATGAGCAGTTCTTC
NA	TRBV19	TRBD1	TRBJ1-5	CASSILGQNNQPQHF	TGTGCCAGTAGTATTTTGGGACAGAACAATCAGCCCCAGCATTTT
NA	TRBV27	TRBD1	TRBJ1-6	CASSTDRGYNSPLHF	TGTGCCAGCAGCACGGACAGGGGCTATAATTCACCCCTCCACTTT
NA	TRBV6-5	NA	TRBJ2-2	CASSYSEGRELFF	TGTGCCAGCAGTTACTCTGAGGGCCGGGAGCTGTTTTTT
NA	TRBV23-1	NA	TRBJ2-3	CASSGTRSTDTQYF	TGCGCCAGCAGTGGGACACGTAGCACAGATACGCAGTATTTT
NA	TRBV4-2	NA	TRBJ2-1	CASSQAQPAVYNEQFF	TGTGCCAGCAGCCAAGCCCAGCCTGCGGTTTACAATGAGCAGTTCTTC
NA	TRBV2	NA	TRBJ1-2	CASSEFQGSSNYGYTF	TGTGCCAGCAGTGAATTCCAGGGCTCATCTAACTATGGCTACACCTTC
NA	TRBV27	NA	TRBJ1-4	CASRPISGEKLFF	TGTGCCAGCAGACCCATATCCGGTGAAAAACTGTTTTTT
few	TRBV25-1	NA	TRBJ2-1	CASSAYSIYNEQFF	TGTGCCAGCAGTGCCTATTCAATTTACAATGAGCAGTTCTTC
NA	TRBV9	TRBD1	TRBJ1-2	CASSEPLQGRSETYGYTF	TGTGCCAGCAGCGAGCCCCTACAGGGGCGATCGGAGACCTATGGCTACACCTTC
NA	TRBV15	TRBD2	TRBJ2-3	CATSKELAGGTDTQYF	TGTGCCACCAGCAAAGAACTAGCGGGGGGCACAGATACGCAGTATTTT
NA	TRBV7-2	TRBD2	TRBJ2-3	CASSLGLAGRADTQYF	TGTGCCAGCAGCTTAGGACTAGCGGGTCGAGCAGATACGCAGTATTTT
NA	TRBV13	TRBD1	TRBJ2-7	CASSLDRGYEQYF	TGTGCCAGCAGCTTAGACAGGGGCTACGAGCAGTACTTC
NA	TRBV27	TRBD1	TRBJ1-5	CASSLGTGPDQPQHF	TGTGCCAGCAGTTTGGGGACAGGGCCCGATCAGCCCCAGCATTTT
NA	TRBV27	TRBD2	TRBJ2-1	CASSLTSGGNNEQFF	TGTGCCAGCAGTCTAACTAGCGGGGGTAACAATGAGCAGTTCTTC
NA	TRBV2	NA	TRBJ1-1	CASRAPEGGDGQNF	TGTGCCAGCAGGGCCCCCGAGGGAGGGGACGGCCAAAATTTT
NA	TRBV19	NA	TRBJ1-2	CASSMSLNSGDGYTF	TGTGCCAGTAGTATGAGCCTAAATAGTGGAGATGGCTACACCTTC
NA	TRBV13	NA	TRBJ1-1	CASSLPTRGSTEAFF	TGTGCCAGCAGCTTACCCACTAGGGGGAGCACTGAAGCTTTCTTT
NA	TRBV19	NA	TRBJ2-1	CASSMEFPGLDNEQFF	TGTGCCAGTAGTATGGAGTTTCCGGGTCTCGACAATGAGCAGTTCTTC
NA	TRBV7-8	NA	TRBJ2-7	CASSLGQNYEQYF	TGTGCCAGCAGCTTAGGACAGAATTACGAGCAGTACTTC
NA	TRBV5-1	NA	TRBJ2-1	CASSLQGSSYNEQFF	TGCGCCAGCAGCTTGCAGGGGAGCTCCTACAATGAGCAGTTCTTC